This T cell receptor (beta chain) was identified during a study of T cell responses to AZD1222 COVID-19 vaccine. This clone was recorded only once. Antigen: not known. V trimming: 4 bases; J trimming: 9 bases; junction bases outside the gene matches: 9. CDR1 is SGHRS, CDR2 YFSETQ, per germline. The length of the CDR3 is 16 residues. Findings of the study overall: Donors were mostly white British, more females; clonal diversity possibly underestimated. AZD1222 recipients seropositive at baseline numbered only 6 or 7.

This table comes from immunoSEQ multiplex PCR, and its TCRdb copy is limited to in-frame clones, with some not included. There are about 120,000 clones in the sample; approximately 84% occur only once, and 7.5% lies in the top ten. The sequence derives from an adult in good health. The V call is TRBV5-1, the J call TRBJ2-4, with TRBD2 matching 14 bases. The material was peripheral blood, obtained on day 0 of AZD1222 vaccination. The CDR3 loop is CASSKGLAGDGGIQYF. The CDR3 DNA reads as TGCGCCAGCAGCAAGGGACTAGCGGGAGATGGTGGCATTCAGTACTTC.